The clone carrying this TCR beta chain appeared many times. Amplification targeted TCR beta CDR3 regions from RNA transcripts. The TCR CDR3 was amplified in a first-round RT-PCR using the HTBI primer set. TCRdb recomputed calls from the multiplex PCR reads with MiXCR, one row per CDR3 protein. The sample has around 400,000 distinct CDR3 sequences, around 15% seen once. This sample is part of a study of T cells in Graves' hyperthyroidism and ophthalmopathy. Fresh peripheral blood, around 10 ml of it, supplied the PBMCs. The sequencing sample was made of blood. The sequence derives from a woman aged 55-70 years with Graves' ophthalmopathy.

Written as DNA, the CDR3 is TGTGCCTGGAGTGTACGGGGTAGCGGGAGCACAGATACGCAGTATTTT. Translation gives CAWSVRGSGSTDTQYF. The chain employs TRBV30 and TRBJ2-3, with 7 bases identical to TRBD2. The CDR3 has 16 residues. Germline lookup yields CDR1 GTSNPN and CDR2 SVGIG (reference sequence). The V gene end was trimmed by 0 bases and the J gene end by 0 bases; junction bases not matched to a gene: 6.